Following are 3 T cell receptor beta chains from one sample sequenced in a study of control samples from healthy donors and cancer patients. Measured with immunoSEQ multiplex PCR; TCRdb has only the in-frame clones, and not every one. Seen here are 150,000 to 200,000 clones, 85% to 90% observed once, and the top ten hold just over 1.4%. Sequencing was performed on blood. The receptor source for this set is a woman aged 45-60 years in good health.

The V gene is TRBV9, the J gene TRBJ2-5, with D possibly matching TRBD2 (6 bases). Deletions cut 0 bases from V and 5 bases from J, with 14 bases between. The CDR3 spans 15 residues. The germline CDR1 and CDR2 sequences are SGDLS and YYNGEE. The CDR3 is CASSVEREDGETQYF. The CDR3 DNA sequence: TGTGCCAGCAGCGTAGAAAGGGAGGACGGTGAGACCCAGTACTTC.

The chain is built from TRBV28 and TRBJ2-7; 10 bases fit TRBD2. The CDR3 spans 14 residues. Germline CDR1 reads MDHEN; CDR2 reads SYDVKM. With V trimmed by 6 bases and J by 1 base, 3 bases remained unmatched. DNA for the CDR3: TGTGCCAGCAGACGGACTAGCGGATCCTACGAGCAGTACTTC. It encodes CASRRTSGSYEQYF.

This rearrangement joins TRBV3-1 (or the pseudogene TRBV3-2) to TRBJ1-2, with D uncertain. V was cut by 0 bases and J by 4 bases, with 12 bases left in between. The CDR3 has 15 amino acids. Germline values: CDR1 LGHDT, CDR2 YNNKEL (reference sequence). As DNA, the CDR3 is TGTGCCAGCAGCCAAGACCCGACCGGCTTCTATGGCTACACCTTC. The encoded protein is CASSQDPTGFYGYTF.